A selection of T cell receptor beta chains follows, all from one sample in a study of resident and recirculating memory T cells in vitiligo. Here immunoSEQ multiplex PCR was the method, and the copy in TCRdb shows in-frame clones only, minus some. The data show 55,000 to 75,000 clones, approximately 90% seen once. The material sequenced was blood. The source of these receptors is a male donor with vitiligo. Each CDR3 is given with its conserved first and last residue. The D gene is left open where the match is weak. Some rows mark clone size as missing; the rest say once, few, many or name a class of expanded clone.

D,size,J,V,length,CDR3,DNA
NA,NA,TRBJ1-1,TRBV9,15,CASSPGRGVNTEAFF,TGTGCCAGCAGCCCCGGGAGGGGGGTGAACACTGAAGCTTTCTTT
TRBD2,NA,TRBJ2-3,TRBV9,14,CASSVPGGADTQYF,TGTGCCAGCAGCGTCCCCGGGGGGGCAGATACGCAGTATTTT
NA,NA,TRBJ1-1,TRBV28,15,CASTPMGQGHTEAFF,TGTGCCAGCACCCCTATGGGGCAGGGGCACACTGAAGCTTTCTTT
NA,few,TRBJ1-4,TRBV28,14,CASSSPTGKEKLFF,TGTGCCAGCAGTTCGCCAACAGGGAAGGAAAAACTGTTTTTT
NA,NA,TRBJ1-1,TRBV7-8,15,CASSLEGTINTEAFF,TGTGCCAGCAGCTTAGAAGGGACAATCAACACTGAAGCTTTCTTT
TRBD1,NA,TRBJ1-1,TRBV7-9,15,CASSLEDRGGTEAFF,TGTGCCAGCAGCTTAGAGGACAGGGGAGGTACTGAAGCTTTCTTT
NA,NA,TRBJ2-2,TRBV9,14,CASSVIGGTGELFF,TGTGCCAGCAGCGTAATAGGGGGCACCGGGGAGCTGTTTTTT
TRBD2,once,TRBJ2-1,TRBV7-2,14,CASSLEWTGGRQFF,TGTGCCAGCAGCTTAGAGTGGACGGGGGGTCGGCAGTTCTTC
NA,NA,TRBJ1-4,TRBV7-8,15,CASSLTGGVREKLFF,TGTGCCAGCAGCCTAACAGGCGGGGTTCGGGAAAAACTGTTTTTT
NA,NA,TRBJ2-7,TRBV19,15,CASSMGPEGTYEQYF,TGTGCCAGTAGTATGGGCCCAGAAGGTACCTACGAGCAGTACTTC
TRBD1,NA,TRBJ1-5,TRBV4-1,15,CASSPITGGNQPQHF,TGCGCCAGCAGCCCAATAACAGGGGGCAATCAGCCCCAGCATTTT
TRBD1,NA,TRBJ1-3,TRBV29-1,14,CSVAEGAAGNTIYF,TGCAGCGTTGCAGAGGGGGCAGCTGGAAACACCATATATTTT
NA,NA,TRBJ1-1,TRBV9,13,CASSVSMNTEAFF,TGTGCCAGCAGCGTATCAATGAACACTGAAGCTTTCTTT
NA,NA,TRBJ2-7,TRBV6-5,15,CASSYSEPGLGEQYF,TGTGCCAGCAGTTACTCGGAACCAGGGTTAGGAGAGCAGTACTTC
TRBD1,NA,TRBJ1-4,TRBV5-1,14,CASSSGDRAEKLFF,TGCGCCAGCAGCTCCGGGGACAGGGCTGAAAAACTGTTTTTT
NA,NA,TRBJ2-7,TRBV4-1,16,CASSHLTGGGSYEQYF,TGCGCCAGCAGCCATTTAACCGGTGGAGGTTCCTACGAGCAGTACTTC
NA,NA,TRBJ1-1,TRBV4-1,15,CASSHPGWTYTEAFF,TGCGCCAGCAGCCACCCGGGGTGGACCTACACTGAAGCTTTCTTT
NA,NA,TRBJ2-5,TRBV6-5,15,CASSTGLGHQETQYF,TGTGCCAGCAGCACAGGCCTGGGGCATCAGGAGACCCAGTACTTC
TRBD1,NA,TRBJ2-3,TRBV10-3,14,CAISGGQGTDTQYF,TGTGCCATCAGTGGTGGACAGGGCACAGATACGCAGTATTTT
TRBD1,NA,TRBJ2-7,TRBV19,17,CASSRGQEFFPPYEQYF,TGTGCCAGTAGTAGGGGACAGGAGTTCTTCCCACCGTACGAGCAGTACTTC
NA,NA,TRBJ2-5,TRBV7-2,14,CASSLFGDQETQYF,TGTGCCAGCAGCTTATTCGGGGACCAAGAGACCCAGTACTTC
TRBD1,NA,TRBJ1-5,TRBV7-2,14,CASSPGQGNQPQHF,TGTGCCAGCAGCCCTGGACAGGGGAATCAGCCCCAGCATTTT
NA,NA,TRBJ2-3,TRBV5-1,16,CASSLTGAVFTDTQYF,TGCGCCAGCAGCCTGACCGGCGCGGTGTTCACAGATACGCAGTATTTT
NA,NA,TRBJ1-2,TRBV28,18,CASRPSKFRGGAKYGYTF,TGTGCCAGCAGACCTTCCAAATTCCGGGGAGGGGCTAAATATGGCTACACCTTC
NA,NA,TRBJ2-1,TRBV30,12,CAWSVSGQRKFF,TGTGCCTGGAGTGTAAGTGGGCAACGGAAGTTCTTC
TRBD2,NA,TRBJ2-3,TRBV5-1,15,CASSVGGGSDDTQYF,TGCGCCAGCAGCGTGGGCGGGGGTTCAGACGATACGCAGTATTTT
NA,NA,TRBJ1-5,TRBV1,14,CTSSQAGESQPQHF,TGCACCAGCAGCCAAGCAGGGGAGAGTCAGCCCCAGCATTTT
NA,NA,TRBJ1-2,TRBV11-2,12,CASSLEVSGYTF,TGTGCCAGCAGCTTAGAAGTAAGCGGCTACACCTTC
NA,once,TRBJ2-5,TRBV6-6,14,CASSRGIYQETQYF,TGTGCCAGCAGTAGGGGGATTTATCAAGAGACCCAGTACTTC
TRBD1,NA,TRBJ2-7,TRBV27,13,CASSLRTGHEQYF,TGTGCCAGCAGTCTCAGGACAGGCCACGAGCAGTACTTC
NA,NA,TRBJ2-3,TRBV28,18,CASSLPSTLVFSTDTQYF,TGTGCCAGCAGTCTCCCCTCGACATTGGTTTTTAGCACAGATACGCAGTATTTT
TRBD2,NA,TRBJ2-7,TRBV5-1,19,CASSSGGPRASGGAYEQYF,TGCGCCAGCAGCTCTGGGGGGCCTCGGGCTAGCGGGGGGGCCTACGAGCAGTACTTC
NA,NA,TRBJ2-5,TRBV9,14,CASSGWGPGETQYF,TGTGCCAGCAGCGGTTGGGGCCCAGGAGAGACCCAGTACTTC
NA,NA,TRBJ1-1,TRBV14,14,CASSPLEVAGEAFF,TGTGCCAGCAGCCCCCTAGAGGTCGCTGGGGAAGCTTTCTTT
TRBD1,NA,TRBJ2-7,TRBV5-4,13,CASSPDRAYEQYF,TGTGCCAGCAGCCCGGACAGGGCCTACGAGCAGTACTTC
TRBD1,NA,TRBJ1-1,TRBV4-3,15,CASSPYRGRNTEAFF,TGCGCCAGCAGCCCCTACAGGGGAAGGAACACTGAAGCTTTCTTT
NA,NA,TRBJ1-1,TRBV4-1,13,CASSQARDTEAFF,TGCGCCAGCAGCCAAGCCCGGGACACTGAAGCTTTCTTT
TRBD1,NA,TRBJ1-2,TRBV2,15,CASSSGQGHNYGYTF,TGTGCCAGCAGTTCCGGACAGGGGCATAACTATGGCTACACCTTC
NA,NA,TRBJ1-1,TRBV7-2,11,CASSLLAQAFF,TGTGCCAGCAGCTTACTGGCCCAAGCTTTCTTT
NA,once,TRBJ1-2,TRBV27,13,CASSSLPNYGYTF,TGTGCCAGCAGCAGTCTTCCTAACTATGGCTACACCTTC
TRBD1,NA,TRBJ1-1,TRBV7-6,16,CASRPGTGLMNTEAFF,TGTGCCAGCAGACCCGGGACAGGCCTCATGAACACTGAAGCTTTCTTT